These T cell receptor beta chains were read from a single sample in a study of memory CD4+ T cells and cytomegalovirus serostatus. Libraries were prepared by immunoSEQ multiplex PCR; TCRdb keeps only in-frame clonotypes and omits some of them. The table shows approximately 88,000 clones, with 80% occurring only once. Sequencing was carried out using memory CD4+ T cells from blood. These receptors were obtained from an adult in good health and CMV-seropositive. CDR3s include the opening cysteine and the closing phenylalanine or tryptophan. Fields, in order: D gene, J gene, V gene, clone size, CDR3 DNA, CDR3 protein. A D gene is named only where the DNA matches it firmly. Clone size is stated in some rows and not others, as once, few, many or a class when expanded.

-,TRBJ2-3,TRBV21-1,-,TGTGCCAGCAGCTGTGGTATGCAGGGGGCGTCAGATACGCAGTATTTT,CASSCGMQGASDTQYF
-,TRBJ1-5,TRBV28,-,TGTGCCAGCAGTTTAACAGGGACTTATCAGCCCCAGCATTTT,CASSLTGTYQPQHF
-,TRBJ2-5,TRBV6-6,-,TGTGCCAGCAGTTACTCCCCGAGGGAGACCCAGTACTTC,CASSYSPRETQYF
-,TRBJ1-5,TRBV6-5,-,TGTGCCAGCAGTCCCCGGGGTCGCAATCAGCCCCAGCATTTT,CASSPRGRNQPQHF
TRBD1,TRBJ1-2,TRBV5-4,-,TGTGCCAGCAGACCGGACAGGGAGGGCTACACCTTC,CASRPDREGYTF
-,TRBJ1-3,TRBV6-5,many,TGTGCCAGCAGTTACTCGCATGGAAACACCATATATTTT,CASSYSHGNTIYF
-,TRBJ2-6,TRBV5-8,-,TGTGCTTCCGAAGAGGGTTCTGGGGCCAACGTCCTGACTTTC,CASEEGSGANVLTF
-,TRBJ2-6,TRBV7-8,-,TGTGCCAGCAGCTTTTGGGGGGCTGGGGCCAACGTCCTGACTTTC,CASSFWGAGANVLTF
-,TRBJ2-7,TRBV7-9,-,TGTGCCAGCAAAAGATTAATCGGGAACTCCGGCGAGCAGTACTTC,CASKRLIGNSGEQYF
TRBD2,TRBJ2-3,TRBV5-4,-,TGTGCCAGCAGCTTGGGACTAGCGGGAGAGAGGGCAGATACGCAGTATTTT,CASSLGLAGERADTQYF
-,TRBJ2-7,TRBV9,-,TGTGCCAGCAGAAAGATTCGGGGACGGGAGAACTACGAGCAGTACTTC,CASRKIRGRENYEQYF
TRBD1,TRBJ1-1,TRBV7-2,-,TGTGCCAGCAGCTGGACAGGGGGCGGGACTGAAGCTTTCTTT,CASSWTGGGTEAFF
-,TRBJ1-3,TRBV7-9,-,TGTGCCAGCAGCCCCACAGCTTCTGGAAACACCATATATTTT,CASSPTASGNTIYF
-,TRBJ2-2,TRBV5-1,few,TGCGCCAGCAGCTGGGGAGGCGCCGGGGAGCTGTTTTTT,CASSWGGAGELFF
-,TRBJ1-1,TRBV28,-,TGTGCCAGCAGTTCCCCTGCCCAAGCCATGAACACTGAAGCTTTCTTT,CASSSPAQAMNTEAFF
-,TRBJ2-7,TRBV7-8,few,TGTGCCAGCAGCTTATTTGGCGGGTCCTACGAGCAGTACTTC,CASSLFGGSYEQYF
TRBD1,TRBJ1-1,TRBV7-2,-,TGTGCCAGCAGCTTTACAGGGGATTACACTGAAGCTTTCTTT,CASSFTGDYTEAFF
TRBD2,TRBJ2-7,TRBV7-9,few,TGTGCCAGCAGCTTAGGGACTAGCGAGGACGAGCAGTACTTC,CASSLGTSEDEQYF
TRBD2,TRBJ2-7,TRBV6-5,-,TGTGCCAGCAGCTCTGCTAGCGGGGTGCGGGGGCAGTACTTC,CASSSASGVRGQYF
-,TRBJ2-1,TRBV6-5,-,TGTGCCAGCAGTTCCCAGAGGTCGAGAGAGCAGTTCTTC,CASSSQRSREQFF
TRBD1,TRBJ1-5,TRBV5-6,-,TGTGCCAGCAGCGCGCGACAGGGGAGGGGACAGCCCCAGCATTTT,CASSARQGRGQPQHF
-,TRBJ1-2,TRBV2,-,TGTGCCAGCAGTGCCGACTCTGGGGGCTATGGCTACACCTTC,CASSADSGGYGYTF
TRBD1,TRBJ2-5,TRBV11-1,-,TGTGCCAGCAGCGCCCCGATCGGGACAGACCCCAAGAGGGCCCAGTACTTC,CASSAPIGTDPKRAQYF
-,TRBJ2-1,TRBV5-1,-,TGCGCCAGCAGCCTAGAGGGGCTCTACAATGAGCAGTTCTTC,CASSLEGLYNEQFF
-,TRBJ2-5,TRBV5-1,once,TGCGCCAGCAGCTTGGTTATGCTGGAGACCCAGTACTTC,CASSLVMLETQYF
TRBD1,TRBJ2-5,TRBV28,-,TGTGCCAGCAGTGCGACAGGGCTGGGGGAGACCCAGTACTTC,CASSATGLGETQYF
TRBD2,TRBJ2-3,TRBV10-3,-,TGTGCCATCTGTCTAGGGCGGGGGGATACGCAGTATTTT,CAICLGRGDTQYF
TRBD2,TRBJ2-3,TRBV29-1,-,TGCAGCGTGGGTCAGCGGGGAGGCACAGATACGCAGTATTTT,CSVGQRGGTDTQYF
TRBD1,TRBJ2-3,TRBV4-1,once,TGCGCCAGCAGCCAGCAACCATCCCCGGGACAGGGGAGCACAGATACGCAGTATTTT,CASSQQPSPGQGSTDTQYF
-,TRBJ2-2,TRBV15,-,TGTGCCACCAGCACCACATTGAACACCGGGGAGCTGTTTTTT,CATSTTLNTGELFF
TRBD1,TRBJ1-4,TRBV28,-,TGTGCCAGCAGACCCAGCGGGACAGGGGGTGAAAAACTGTTTTTT,CASRPSGTGGEKLFF
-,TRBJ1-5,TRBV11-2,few,TGTGCCAGCAGCTTAGATCTCCAGGGAGGCCAGCCCCAGCATTTT,CASSLDLQGGQPQHF
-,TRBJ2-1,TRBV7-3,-,TGTGCCAGCAGCTTAAGTCCGGTTGCGGGTTACAATGAGCAGTTCTTC,CASSLSPVAGYNEQFF
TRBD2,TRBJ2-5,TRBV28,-,TGTGCCAGCAGTCCCTCCGTAGCGGGATCGGAGACCCAGTACTTC,CASSPSVAGSETQYF
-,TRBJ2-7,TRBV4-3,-,TGCGCCAGCAGCCAAGGTCGGCAGCCCTCCTACGAGCAGTACTTC,CASSQGRQPSYEQYF
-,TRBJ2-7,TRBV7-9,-,TGTGCCAGCAGCTTTTTGACCGATTACGAGCAGTACTTC,CASSFLTDYEQYF
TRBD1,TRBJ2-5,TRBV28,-,TGTGCCAGCAGTCCCGGGGACAGGGTTCAGACCCAGTACTTC,CASSPGDRVQTQYF
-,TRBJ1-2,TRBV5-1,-,TGCGCCAGCAGCTTCTACACGGGGGGCTACACCTTC,CASSFYTGGYTF
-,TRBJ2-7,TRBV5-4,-,TGTGCCAGCAGCCTGGACTCCCACGAGCAGTACTTC,CASSLDSHEQYF
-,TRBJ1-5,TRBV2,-,TGTGCCAGCAGTGAAGCAGGGACCGGGCGCAATCAGCCCCAGCATTTT,CASSEAGTGRNQPQHF
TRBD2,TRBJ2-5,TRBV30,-,TGTGCCTGGAGTACCGGGACTAGCGGAAGACAAGAGACCCAGTACTTC,CAWSTGTSGRQETQYF
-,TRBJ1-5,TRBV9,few,TGTGCCAGCAGCGCCGGCGCTACCACGGATCAGCCCCAGCATTTT,CASSAGATTDQPQHF
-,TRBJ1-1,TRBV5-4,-,TGTGCCAGCAGCCCCCCCTTGGGGGTGGCCGCTGAAGCTTTCTTT,CASSPPLGVAAEAFF
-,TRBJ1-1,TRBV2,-,TGTGCCAGCAGTGAAGCCGTCACTGAAGCTTTCTTT,CASSEAVTEAFF
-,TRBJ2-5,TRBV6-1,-,TGTGCCAGCAGTGCGTTTCGGACAGAAGAGACCCAGTACTTC,CASSAFRTEETQYF
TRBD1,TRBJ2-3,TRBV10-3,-,TGTGCCACCTATACAGGGGACGGCACAGATACGCAGTATTTT,CATYTGDGTDTQYF
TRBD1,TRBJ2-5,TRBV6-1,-,TGTGCCAGCAGCGCGGACAGGGCCCGGGAGACCCAGTACTTC,CASSADRARETQYF
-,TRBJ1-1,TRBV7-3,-,TGTGCCAGCAGCCCCGGGCCCCCTGCGAACACTGAAGCTTTCTTT,CASSPGPPANTEAFF
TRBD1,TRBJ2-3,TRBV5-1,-,TGCGCCAGCAGCACACAGGGGAGTGGCACAGATACGCAGTATTTT,CASSTQGSGTDTQYF